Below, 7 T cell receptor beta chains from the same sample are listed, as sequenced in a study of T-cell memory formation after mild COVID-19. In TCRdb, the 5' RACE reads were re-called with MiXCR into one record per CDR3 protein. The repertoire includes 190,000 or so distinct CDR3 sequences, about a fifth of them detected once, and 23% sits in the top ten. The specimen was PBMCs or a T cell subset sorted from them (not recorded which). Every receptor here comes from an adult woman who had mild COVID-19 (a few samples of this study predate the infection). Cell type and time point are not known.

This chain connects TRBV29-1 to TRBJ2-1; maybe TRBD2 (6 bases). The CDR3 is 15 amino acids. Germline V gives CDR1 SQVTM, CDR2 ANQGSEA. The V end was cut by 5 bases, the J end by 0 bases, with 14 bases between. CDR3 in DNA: TGCAGCGTTCACTTGGCGGGGAGCTCCTACAATGAGCAGTTCTTC. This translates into CSVHLAGSSYNEQFF.

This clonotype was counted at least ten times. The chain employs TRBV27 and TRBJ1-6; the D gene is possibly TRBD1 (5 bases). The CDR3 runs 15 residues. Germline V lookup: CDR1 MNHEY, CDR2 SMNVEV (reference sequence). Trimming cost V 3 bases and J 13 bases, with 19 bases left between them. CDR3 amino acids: CASSLFQGGSAPLHF. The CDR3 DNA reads TGTGCCAGCAGTTTGTTCCAGGGAGGTAGTGCGCCCCTCCACTTT.

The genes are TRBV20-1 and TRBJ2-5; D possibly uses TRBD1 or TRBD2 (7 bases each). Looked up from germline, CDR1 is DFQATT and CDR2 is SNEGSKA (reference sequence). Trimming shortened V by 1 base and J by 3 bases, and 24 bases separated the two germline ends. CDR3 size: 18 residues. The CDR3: CSARAYEQDREGKETQYF. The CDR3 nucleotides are TGCAGTGCTAGAGCCTACGAACAAGACAGGGAGGGAAAAGAGACCCAGTACTTC.

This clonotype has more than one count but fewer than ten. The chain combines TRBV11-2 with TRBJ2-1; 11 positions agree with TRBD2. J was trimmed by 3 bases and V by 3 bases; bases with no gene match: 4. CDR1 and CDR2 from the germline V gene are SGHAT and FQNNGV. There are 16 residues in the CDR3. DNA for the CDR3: TGTGCCAGCAGCTTCAAACTAGCGGGAGTCTACAATGAGCAGTTCTTC. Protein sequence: CASSFKLAGVYNEQFF.

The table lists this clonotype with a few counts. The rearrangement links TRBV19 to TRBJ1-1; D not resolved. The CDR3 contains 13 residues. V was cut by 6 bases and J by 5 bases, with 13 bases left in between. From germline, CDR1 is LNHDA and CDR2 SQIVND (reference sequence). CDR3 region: CASSSLWVTEAFF. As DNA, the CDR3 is TGTGCCAGTAGCTCGTTGTGGGTAACTGAAGCTTTCTTT.

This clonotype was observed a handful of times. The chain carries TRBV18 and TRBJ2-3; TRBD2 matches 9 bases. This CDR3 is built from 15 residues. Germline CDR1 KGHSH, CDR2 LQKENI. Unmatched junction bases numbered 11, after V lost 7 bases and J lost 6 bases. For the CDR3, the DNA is TGTGCCAGCTTAGCGGGAGAAGGACTGGGCGATACGCAGTATTTT. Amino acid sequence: CASLAGEGLGDTQYF.

The CDR3 protein is CASTSKGGQGAYEQYF. CDR3 bases: TGTGCCAGCACCAGCAAGGGAGGACAGGGGGCCTACGAGCAGTACTTC. This chain connects TRBV27 to TRBJ2-7; 10 bases fit TRBD1. This CDR3 has 16 residues. Unmatched junction bases numbered 11, after V lost 7 bases and J lost 2 bases. CDR1 and CDR2 (germline): MNHEY, SMNVEV (reference sequence).